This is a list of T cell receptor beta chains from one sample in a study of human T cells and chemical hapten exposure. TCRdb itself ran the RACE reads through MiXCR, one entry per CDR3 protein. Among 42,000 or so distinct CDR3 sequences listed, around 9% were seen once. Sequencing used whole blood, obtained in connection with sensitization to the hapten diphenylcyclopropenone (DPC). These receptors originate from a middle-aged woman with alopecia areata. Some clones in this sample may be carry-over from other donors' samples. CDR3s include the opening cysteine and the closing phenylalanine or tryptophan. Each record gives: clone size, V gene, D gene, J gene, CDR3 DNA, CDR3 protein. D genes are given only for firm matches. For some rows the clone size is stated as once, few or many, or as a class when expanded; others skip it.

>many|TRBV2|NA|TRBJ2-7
TGTGCCAGCAGAGGGAGGCGATTCTATGAGCAGTACTTC
CASRGRRFYEQYF
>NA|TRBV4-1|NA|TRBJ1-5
TGCGCCAGCAGCCAAGAACCATGGGGGTTCAATCAGCCCCAGCATTTT
CASSQEPWGFNQPQHF
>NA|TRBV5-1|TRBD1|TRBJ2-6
TGCGCCAGCAGCTTGACAGGGGCCGGGGCCAACGTCCTGACTTTC
CASSLTGAGANVLTF
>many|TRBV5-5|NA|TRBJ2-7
TGTGCCAGCAGCTTGACGCCAACCTACGAGCAGTACTTC
CASSLTPTYEQYF
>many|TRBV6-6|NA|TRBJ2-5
TGTGCCAGCAGTAGTGGGGGTCAGGCAAGTTCCCAGTACTTC
CASSSGGQASSQYF
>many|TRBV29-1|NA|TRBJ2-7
TGCAGCGTGATTAAGGGTTACGAGCAGTACTTC
CSVIKGYEQYF
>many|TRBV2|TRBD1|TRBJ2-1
TGTGCCAGCAGCGGACAGGGATACAATGAGCAGTTCTTC
CASSGQGYNEQFF
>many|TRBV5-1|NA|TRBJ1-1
TGCGCCAGCAGCGCCCAAACCAAGGGCACTGAAGCTTTCTTT
CASSAQTKGTEAFF
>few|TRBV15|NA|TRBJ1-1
TGTGCCACCAGCAGAGATAGGGAGGGGAACACTGAAGCTTTCTTT
CATSRDREGNTEAFF
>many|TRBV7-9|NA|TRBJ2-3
TGTGCCAGCAGCTTAGGAGTGATGACCACAGATACGCAGTATTTT
CASSLGVMTTDTQYF
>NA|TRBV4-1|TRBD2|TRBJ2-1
TGCGCCAGCAGCCAAACTAGCGGGCCTTACAATGAGCAGTTCTTC
CASSQTSGPYNEQFF
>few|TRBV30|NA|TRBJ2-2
TGTGCCTGGAGTGACAGGGCTTGGAACACCGGGGAGCTGTTTTTT
CAWSDRAWNTGELFF
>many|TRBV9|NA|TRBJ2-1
TGTGCCAGCAGCGTAGGGGGCGAGGTGGGTGAGCAGTTCTTC
CASSVGGEVGEQFF
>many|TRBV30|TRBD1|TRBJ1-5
TGTGCCTGGAGGCCGCAGGGGGGATCGGGCAATCAGCCCCAGCATTTT
CAWRPQGGSGNQPQHF
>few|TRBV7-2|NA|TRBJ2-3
TGTGCCAGCAGCCGCGCGGGGAACACAGATACGCAGTATTTT
CASSRAGNTDTQYF
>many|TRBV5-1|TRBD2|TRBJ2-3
TGCGCCAGCAGCCCGACTAGCCGCTCAGATACGCAGTATTTT
CASSPTSRSDTQYF
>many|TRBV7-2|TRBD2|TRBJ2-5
TGTGCCAGCAGCTTAGTTACTAGCGGGGGGCCACTAGAAGAGACCCAGTACTTC
CASSLVTSGGPLEETQYF
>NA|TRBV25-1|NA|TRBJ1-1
TGTGCCAGCAGTGAATCAGATAGGGGCCCGAACACTGAAGCTTTCTTT
CASSESDRGPNTEAFF
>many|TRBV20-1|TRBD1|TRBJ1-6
TGCAGTGCTTGGGACAGGGCAAATTCACCCCTCCACTTT
CSAWDRANSPLHF
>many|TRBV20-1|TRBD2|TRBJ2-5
TGCAGTGCTAGAGGGTTAACTAGCGGGGGGCCTTCAGAGACCCAGTACTTC
CSARGLTSGGPSETQYF
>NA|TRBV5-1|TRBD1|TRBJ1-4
TGCGCCAGCAGCTGGGACAGGGAAGAAAAACTGTTTTTT
CASSWDREEKLFF
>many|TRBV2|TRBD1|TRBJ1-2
TGTGCCAGCAGCCGGACAGGGCTGAACTATGGCTACACCTTC
CASSRTGLNYGYTF
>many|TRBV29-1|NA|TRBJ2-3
TGCAGCGTCGGACACCTCGGCACAGATACGCAGTATTTT
CSVGHLGTDTQYF
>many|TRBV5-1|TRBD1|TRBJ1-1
TGCGCCAGCAGGATACAGGGGCAGAACACTGAAGCTTTCTTT
CASRIQGQNTEAFF
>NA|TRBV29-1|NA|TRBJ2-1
TGCAGCGTTCGAGTCCTAGATGCTGAGCAGTTCTTC
CSVRVLDAEQFF
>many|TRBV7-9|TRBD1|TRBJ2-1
TGTGCCAGCAGCTTAGGATACAGGGGGTTCCTTCGGGATGAGCAGTTCTTC
CASSLGYRGFLRDEQFF
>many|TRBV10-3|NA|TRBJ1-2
TGTGCCATCAGTGAGTTAGGGGTCTACACCTTC
CAISELGVYTF
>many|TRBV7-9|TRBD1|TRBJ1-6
TGTGCCAGCAGCTCACAGACAGGGGGCCATTCACCCCTCCACTTT
CASSSQTGGHSPLHF
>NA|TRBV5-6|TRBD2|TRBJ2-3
TGTGCCAGCAGCCTGCCCACTAGCGGGGGCCTAAGGTATTTT
CASSLPTSGGLRYF
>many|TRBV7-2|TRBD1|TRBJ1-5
TGTGCCAGCAGCCAGACAGGGGTTATGGATCAGCCCCAGCATTTT
CASSQTGVMDQPQHF
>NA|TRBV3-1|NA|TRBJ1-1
TGTGCCAGCAGCCGTTACACTGAAGCTTTCTTT
CASSRYTEAFF
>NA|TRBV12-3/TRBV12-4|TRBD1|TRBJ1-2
TGTGCCAGCAGTTCGCGACAGGGAATCGGCTACACCTTC
CASSSRQGIGYTF
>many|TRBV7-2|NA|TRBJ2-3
TGTGCCAGCAGCTTAGGGGGGCCTAGAGATACGCAGTATTTT
CASSLGGPRDTQYF
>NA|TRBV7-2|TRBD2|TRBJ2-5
TGTGCCAGCAGACTAGCGGGGGGGCACGAGACCCAGTACTTC
CASRLAGGHETQYF
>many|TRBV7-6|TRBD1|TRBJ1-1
TGTGCCAGCAGCCTGCGACAGGGAAACACTGAAGCTTTCTTT
CASSLRQGNTEAFF
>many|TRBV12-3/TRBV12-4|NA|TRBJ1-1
TGTGCCAGCAGTACCTACACTGAAGCTTTCTTT
CASSTYTEAFF
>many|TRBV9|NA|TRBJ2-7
TGTGCCAGCAGCGTAACGGGACGGTCCTACGAGCAGTACTTC
CASSVTGRSYEQYF
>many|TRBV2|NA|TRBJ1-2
TGTGCCACCGCCCTGGCGGGAGACGCAGGCTATGGCTACACCTTC
CATALAGDAGYGYTF
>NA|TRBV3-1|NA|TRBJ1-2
TGTGCCAGCAGCCAAGCAACCCGTTTAACTGGCTACACCTTC
CASSQATRLTGYTF
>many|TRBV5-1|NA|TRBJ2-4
TGCGCCAGCAGCTTGGAACGCTACCTTCGGGGGGCTGGCGGAAACATTCAGTACTTC
CASSLERYLRGAGGNIQYF
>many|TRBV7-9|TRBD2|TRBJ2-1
TGTGCCAGCAGCTTAGTAGGATTAGCGGGAAACAATGAGCAGTTCTTC
CASSLVGLAGNNEQFF
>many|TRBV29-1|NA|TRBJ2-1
TGCAGCGGTGGACATCTGGGCAATGAGCAGTTCTTC
CSGGHLGNEQFF
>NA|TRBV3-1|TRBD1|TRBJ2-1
TGTGCCAGCAGCCAAGTCAGACAGGGGAACTCCTACAATGAGCAGTTCTTC
CASSQVRQGNSYNEQFF